The 28 T cell receptor beta chains given below trace back to one sample, sequenced in a study of shared clonotypes between healthy human individuals. TCRdb's table, derived via immunoSEQ multiplex PCR, lists solely in-frame clones and lacks some. The sample contains 450,000 to 500,000 clones, roughly 85% of which appear only once. The sequenced sample consisted of PBMCs. These receptors all come from a woman aged 40 to 50 in good health. Some clones in this sample may be carry-over from other donors' samples.

To note about this clone: Different DNA sequences within this sample yield the same CDR3. This chain uses TRBV30 with TRBJ1-4; D might be TRBD1 (6 bases). Looked up from germline, CDR1 is GTSNPN and CDR2 is SVGIG (reference sequence). V lost 2 bases and J 8 bases, leaving 12 bases between the germline ends. CDR3 length: 13 residues. The DNA for the CDR3 is TGTGCCTGGAGTAGGCAGGGGAGCGAAAAACTGTTTTTT. Translated: CAWSRQGSEKLFF.

This chain links TRBV2 with TRBJ2-1; D is possibly TRBD2 (6 bases). Germline loops: CDR1 SNHLY, CDR2 FYNNEI. CDR3 size: 14 residues. Trimming left V 6 bases short and J 1 base short, with 10 bases between. Here the CDR3 reads CASRKRVSYNEQFF. In DNA, the CDR3 is TGTGCCAGCAGGAAGCGGGTGTCCTACAATGAGCAGTTCTTC.

The genes are TRBV6-1 and TRBJ1-1; D not resolved. Trimming removed 0 bases from V and 9 bases from J, with 11 bases in between. CDR3 length equals 13 residues. Germline CDR1 is MNHNS and CDR2 is SASEGT. CDR3: CASSEARLTKAFF. In DNA, the CDR3 is TGTGCCAGCAGTGAAGCGCGTTTGACTAAAGCTTTCTTT.

This clone showed up many times. This CDR3 reads CAITSEEADTQYF. The CDR3 nucleotides are TGTGCCATCACTAGCGAGGAAGCAGATACGCAGTATTTT. The gene calls are TRBV10-3 and TRBJ2-3; D might be TRBD2 (6 bases). Between the trimmed V and J ends, which lost 7 bases and 4 bases, there was a span of 12 bases. The CDR3 runs 13 residues. CDR1 is ENHRY, CDR2 SYGVKD, per germline.

The V gene is TRBV28, the J gene TRBJ1-4, with D perhaps matching TRBD1 (6 bases). Trimming cost V 5 bases and J 4 bases, with 14 bases left between them. Germline loops: CDR1 MDHEN, CDR2 SYDVKM. The length of the CDR3 is 15 residues. CDR3 sequence reads: CASSPSGVFNEKLFF. In DNA form, the CDR3 reads TGTGCCAGCAGTCCCTCAGGGGTCTTTAATGAAAAACTGTTTTTT.

This rearrangement joins TRBV11-2 to TRBJ2-2, with D unclear. V lost 1 base to trimming and J lost 6 bases, with 12 bases between them. CDR1 and CDR2 (germline): SGHAT, FQNNGV. The CDR3 has 15 residues. CDR3 protein: CASSLGPNSAGELFF. DNA of the CDR3: TGTGCCAGCAGCTTAGGGCCTAATTCGGCCGGGGAGCTGTTTTTT.

V usage is TRBV7-2 and J usage is TRBJ2-1; 8 bases fit TRBD2. The CDR3 is 15 residues long. Trimming at V came to 2 bases and at J to 15 bases, leaving 15 bases not matched to a gene. CDR1 and CDR2 (germline): SGHTA, FQGNSA. The chain's CDR3 is CASSLNLGRAYVLFF. CDR3 bases: TGTGCCAGCAGCTTAAATCTCGGGAGGGCGTATGTTTTGTTCTTC.

The chain combines TRBV5-1 with TRBJ2-5; D gene unclear. Per germline, CDR1 SGHRS and CDR2 YFSETQ. The ends were cut back, 1 base at V and 1 base at J, with 11 bases in the middle. This CDR3 contains 15 residues. CDR3 in amino acids: CASSLSPQPQETQYF. The CDR3 DNA reads TGCGCCAGCAGCTTGTCTCCTCAACCCCAAGAGACCCAGTACTTC.

This clone was recorded many times. The chain joins TRBV28 to TRBJ1-2; 7 bases are a match to TRBD1. V dropped 2 bases and J dropped 2; count of bases not matched to a gene: 8. The CDR3 is 16 residues long. Germline V gene sequence: CDR1 MDHEN, CDR2 SYDVKM. CDR3 residues: CASSLEPGTANYGYTF. The CDR3 bases are TGTGCCAGCAGTTTAGAGCCCGGGACAGCGAACTATGGCTACACCTTC.

The chain joins TRBV13 to TRBJ2-3; D remains unclear. Germline assignment: CDR1 PRHDT and CDR2 FYEKMQ (reference sequence). The CDR3 is made up of 13 amino acids. V lost 0 bases to trimming and J lost 2 bases, with 3 bases between them. CDR3 sequence reads: CASSLGATDTQYF. The CDR3 DNA reads TGTGCCAGCAGCTTAGGTGCCACAGATACGCAGTATTTT.

The gene calls are TRBV6-5 and TRBJ1-1; D gene unclear. CDR1 is MNHEY and CDR2 is SVGAGI in the germline V gene. The CDR3 contains 13 residues. V lost 7 bases and J lost 2, with 11 bases in between. The CDR3 here is CASTYEANTEAFF. DNA of the CDR3: TGTGCCAGCACCTATGAGGCAAACACTGAAGCTTTCTTT.

The V call is TRBV6-1, the J call TRBJ1-3; 9 bases are shared with TRBD1. The CDR3 spans 13 residues. The junction had 8 bases not matched to a gene; V was cut back by 6 bases and J by 11 bases. Germline V gene data show CDR1 as MNHNS and CDR2 as SASEGT. The CDR3 DNA reads as TGTGCCAGCAGGGGGACAGGGTCTTCCGCCATATATTTT. This codes for CASRGTGSSAIYF.

This clone came up many times. The V gene is TRBV28, the J gene TRBJ1-2; TRBD1 agrees at 10 bases. Germline V gene sequence: CDR1 MDHEN, CDR2 SYDVKM. This CDR3 comprises 14 residues. The V gene end was trimmed by 8 bases and the J gene end by 6 bases; junction bases not matched to a gene: 9. The CDR3 sequence: CASWGQGPRDGYTF. CDR3 DNA sequence: TGTGCCAGCTGGGGACAGGGGCCTAGGGATGGCTACACCTTC.

This clone showed up just a few times. The rearrangement links TRBV27 to TRBJ1-1; maybe TRBD1 (6 bases). This CDR3 region has 15 residues. Germline-derived CDR1 and CDR2 are MNHEY and SMNVEV (reference sequence). Trimming pared 2 bases from V and 0 bases from J, leaving 10 bases between. CDR3 sequence (DNA): TGTGCCAGCAGTTTAATGGGGGCGTTGAACACTGAAGCTTTCTTT. It codes for CASSLMGALNTEAFF.

The chain couples TRBV4-3 to TRBJ2-1, with TRBD2 identical over 7 bases. V was clipped by 1 base and J by 6 bases; unmatched bases: 3. Germline CDR1 is LGHNA and CDR2 is YSLEER. CDR3 length equals 14 residues. This chain's CDR3 is CASSQVLAGNEQFF. CDR3 DNA sequence: TGCGCCAGCAGCCAAGTGTTAGCGGGCAATGAGCAGTTCTTC.

The chain has TRBV6-6 and TRBJ2-1; 7 nucleotides line up with TRBD2. Trimming removed 9 bases from V and 5 bases from J; junction bases left unmatched: 7. The CDR3 loop spans 13 amino acids. From germline, CDR1 is MNHNY and CDR2 SVGAGI (reference sequence). Here the CDR3 DNA reads TGTGCCAGGTGGGCTAGCGGTAACAATGAGCAGTTCTTC. It yields the protein CARWASGNNEQFF.

The V and J genes are TRBV27 and TRBJ2-2; unclear D gene. The length of the CDR3 is 16 residues. Germline assignment: CDR1 MNHEY and CDR2 SMNVEV (reference sequence). V dropped 1 base and J dropped 3 bases, with 12 bases sitting between them. CDR3 protein: CASSLFVKSDTGELFF. The DNA of the CDR3 is TGTGCCAGCAGTTTATTCGTAAAGAGTGACACCGGGGAGCTGTTTTTT.

CDR3 residues: CASTTRTSGPNTEAFF. Written as DNA, the CDR3 is TGTGCCAGCACCACCCGGACATCCGGACCTAACACTGAAGCTTTCTTT. V is TRBV5-4 and J is TRBJ1-1; D might be TRBD1 (5 bases). CDR1 and CDR2 from the germline V gene are SGHNT and YYREEE (reference sequence). The CDR3 has 16 residues. Trimming shortened V by 6 bases and J by 2 bases, and 20 bases separated the two germline ends.

The chain carries TRBV5-1 and TRBJ1-1, with D perhaps TRBD1 (6 bases). The CDR3 consists of 12 residues. Germline values: CDR1 SGHRS, CDR2 YFSETQ. V dropped 0 bases and J dropped 12 bases, with 12 bases sitting between them. The CDR3 region is CASSLEGGATFF. The CDR3 DNA follows: TGCGCCAGCAGCTTGGAGGGGGGAGCGACTTTCTTT. Full variable domain (outside the CDR3, taken from reference TRBV5-1 and TRBJ1-1): KAGVTQTPRYLIKTRGQQVTLSCSPISGHRSVSWYQQTPGQGLQFLFEYFSETQRNKGNFPGRFSGRQFSNSRSEMNVSTLELGDSALYLCASSLEGGATFFGQGTRLTVV.

V gene TRBV25-1 combines with J gene TRBJ2-2, with 7 bases aligning to TRBD2. Looked up from germline, CDR1 is MGHDK and CDR2 is SYGVNS. The CDR3 consists of 15 residues. With V trimmed by 3 bases and J by 5 bases, 6 bases remained unmatched. CDR3 DNA sequence: TGTGCCAGCAGTGACCCCTACGGGAGGACCGGGGAGCTGTTTTTT. This translates into CASSDPYGRTGELFF.

The rearrangement joins TRBV4-3 to TRBJ2-7; D remains unclear. The CDR3 is made up of 15 amino acids. Germline lookup yields CDR1 LGHNA and CDR2 YSLEER. Deletions cut 1 base from V and 0 bases from J, with 10 bases between. The CDR3 nucleotides are TGCGCCAGCAGCCAAGCTGCCCAAAGCTCCTACGAGCAGTACTTC. Amino acid sequence: CASSQAAQSSYEQYF.

The chain joins TRBV7-6 to TRBJ2-1, with D hard to call. V was shortened by 1 base and J by 5 bases, with 12 bases between the two germline ends. The CDR3 is 15 amino acids. Germline-derived CDR1 and CDR2 are SGHVS and FNYEAQ. The CDR3 loop reads CASSLEPIRNNEQFF. As DNA, the CDR3 is TGTGCCAGCAGCTTAGAGCCTATTCGAAACAATGAGCAGTTCTTC.

The CDR3 coding sequence is TGTGCCAGCAGCTTGGGGGACTCAACTGGAAACACCATATATTTT. Its protein product is CASSLGDSTGNTIYF. The chain employs TRBV5-8 and TRBJ1-3, with D possibly matching TRBD1 (5 bases). Germline V gene lookup returns CDR1 SGHTS and CDR2 YDEGEE. Trimming took off 0 bases at V and 2 bases at J, with 9 bases between the two ends. This CDR3 region has 15 residues.

This chain connects TRBV5-1 to TRBJ1-2; 9 positions match TRBD1. Germline V lookup: CDR1 SGHRS, CDR2 YFSETQ. The CDR3 contains 17 residues. After removal of 2 bases from V and 13 bases from J, the junction contained 21 bases not matched to a gene. Here the CDR3 reads CASSLTTPGQGFARLTF. DNA of the CDR3: TGCGCCAGCAGCTTAACTACTCCGGGACAGGGTTTCGCGCGTCTCACCTTC.

Here the CDR3 DNA reads TGTGCCATCAGTGAGGGGGGCAGGGACACTGAAGCTTTCTTT. Protein sequence: CAISEGGRDTEAFF. The chain carries TRBV10-3 and TRBJ1-1; TRBD1 might be the D (6 bases). Between the trimmed V and J ends, which lost 2 bases and 3 bases, there was a span of 10 bases. CDR1 ENHRY and CDR2 SYGVKD come from the germline V gene. There are 14 residues in the CDR3.

DNA for the CDR3: TGCGCCAGCAGCCCCTCGGGACCATCGAACACTGAAGCTTTCTTT. Its protein product is CASSPSGPSNTEAFF. V is TRBV5-1 and J is TRBJ1-1, with a tentative D call TRBD1 (5 bases). Deletions cut 4 bases from V and 1 base from J, with 14 bases between. Germline assignment: CDR1 SGHRS and CDR2 YFSETQ. The CDR3 is 15 residues long.

The chain employs TRBV10-3 and TRBJ2-5; D uncertain. Germline V gene data show CDR1 as ENHRY and CDR2 as SYGVKD. This CDR3 region has 11 residues. V was cut by 6 bases and J by 2 bases, with 4 bases left in between. The CDR3 reads CAIRGQETQYF. CDR3 DNA sequence: TGTGCCATCAGGGGGCAAGAGACCCAGTACTTC.

The chain is built from TRBV2 and TRBJ2-2; possibly TRBD1 for D (5 bases). Trimming took 8 bases from V and 5 from J, leaving 12 bases between them. CDR1 and CDR2 from the germline V gene are SNHLY and FYNNEI. This CDR3 has 13 residues. The DNA of the CDR3 is TGTGCCAGCCAACTCCAGGGTACCGGGGAGCTGTTTTTT. As protein: CASQLQGTGELFF.